The count of the clone carrying this T cell receptor beta chain is one. What it binds is not known. CDR3 length: 15 amino acids. Trimming took off 7 bases at V and 0 bases at J, with 13 bases between the two ends. The germline V gene has CDR1 LGHNA and CDR2 YSLEER. The data originate from a study of chemoradiotherapy in HPV16-positive cancers. Overall study: Functional T-cell assays on a couple of HPV16-positive patients' cells defined candidate HPV-specific clones and common TCR motifs.

Repertoires were sampled repeatedly during chemoradiotherapy. Study results and caveats: HPV-specific T cells were functionally defined from only a couple of HPV16-positive patients. In HPV16-positive patients, HPV-responsive T-cell expansion tracked better recurrence-free survival.

Clones were sequenced by immunoSEQ multiplex PCR, and TCRdb holds only the in-frame ones, with some missing. Of about 7,800 clones listed, about 67% are singletons. The chain combines TRBV4-3 with TRBJ2-1, with D possibly called TRBD1 or TRBD2 (5 bases each). Collection of the sample occurred from a patient who underwent chemoradiotherapy. The sequence was obtained from a human donor with HPV-associated anogenital cancer. The CDR3 region has the DNA TGCGCCAGCACACTAGAGGGGAGCTCCTACAATGAGCAGTTCTTC. It encodes CASTLEGSSYNEQFF.